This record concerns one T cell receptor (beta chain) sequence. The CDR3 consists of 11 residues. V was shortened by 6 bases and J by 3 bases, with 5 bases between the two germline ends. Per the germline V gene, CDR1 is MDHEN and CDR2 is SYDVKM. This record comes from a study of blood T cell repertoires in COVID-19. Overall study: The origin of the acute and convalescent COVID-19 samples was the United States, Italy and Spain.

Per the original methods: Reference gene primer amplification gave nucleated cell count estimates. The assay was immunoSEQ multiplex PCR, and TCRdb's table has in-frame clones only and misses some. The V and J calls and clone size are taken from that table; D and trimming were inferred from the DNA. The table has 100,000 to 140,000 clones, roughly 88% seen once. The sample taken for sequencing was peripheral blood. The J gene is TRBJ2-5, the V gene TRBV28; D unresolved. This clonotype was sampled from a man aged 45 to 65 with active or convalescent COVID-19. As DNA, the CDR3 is TGTGCCAGCAGACAGAAAGAGACCCAGTACTTC. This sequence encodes CASRQKETQYF.